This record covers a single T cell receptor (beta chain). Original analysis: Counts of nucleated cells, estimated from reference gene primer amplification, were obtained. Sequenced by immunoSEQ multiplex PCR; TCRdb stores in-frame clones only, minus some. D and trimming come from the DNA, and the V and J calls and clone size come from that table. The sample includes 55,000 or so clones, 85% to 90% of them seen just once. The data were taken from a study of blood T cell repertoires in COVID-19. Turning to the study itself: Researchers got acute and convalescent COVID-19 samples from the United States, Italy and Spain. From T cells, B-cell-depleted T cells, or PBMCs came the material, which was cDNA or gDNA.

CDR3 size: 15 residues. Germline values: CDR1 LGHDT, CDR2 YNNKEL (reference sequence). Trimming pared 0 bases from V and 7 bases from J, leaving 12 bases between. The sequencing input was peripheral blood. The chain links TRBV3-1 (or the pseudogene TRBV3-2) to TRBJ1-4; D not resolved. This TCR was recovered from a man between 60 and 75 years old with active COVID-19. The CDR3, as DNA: TGTGCCAGCAGCCAAGATCAGGTGGTACCTGAAAAACTGTTTTTT. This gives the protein CASSQDQVVPEKLFF.